Below, one T cell receptor (beta chain) is given with its context. This sample was included in a study of T cells in tumors after PD-1 blockade. The wider study: Daily vismodegib 150 mg continued in a subset of anti-PD-1-treated patients.

Profiling relied on immunoSEQ multiplex PCR, and the TCRdb table lists in-frame clones only, not all of them. The sample lists 30,000 to 35,000 clones, 55% to 80% occurring once. Sequenced material: PBMCs, taken after anti-PD-1 treatment. This TCR was sampled from a human donor with basal cell carcinoma.

The DNA of the CDR3 is TGTGCCAGCAGACCTGTGGGGCGGAACACTGAAGCTTTCTTT. It is translated as CASRPVGRNTEAFF. The rearrangement uses TRBV14 and TRBJ1-1; tentative D call: TRBD1 (5 bases). The V gene's germline CDR1 is SGHDN and CDR2 FVKESK. This CDR3 has 14 amino acids. Trimming removed 6 bases at V and 1 base at J, with 12 bases between.